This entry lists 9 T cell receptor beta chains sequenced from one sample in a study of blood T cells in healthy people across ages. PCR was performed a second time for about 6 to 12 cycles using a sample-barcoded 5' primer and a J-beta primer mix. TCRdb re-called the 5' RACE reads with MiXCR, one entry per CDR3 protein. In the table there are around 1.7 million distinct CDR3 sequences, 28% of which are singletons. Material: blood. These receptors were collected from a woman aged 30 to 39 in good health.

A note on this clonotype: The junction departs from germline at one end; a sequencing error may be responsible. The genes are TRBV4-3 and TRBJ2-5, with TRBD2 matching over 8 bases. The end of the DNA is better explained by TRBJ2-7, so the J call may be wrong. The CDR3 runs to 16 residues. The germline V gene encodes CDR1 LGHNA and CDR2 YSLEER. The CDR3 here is CVSSLHSGLVENEQYF. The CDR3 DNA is TGCGTCAGCAGCCTTCATTCGGGACTAGTAGAGAACGAGCAGTACTTC.

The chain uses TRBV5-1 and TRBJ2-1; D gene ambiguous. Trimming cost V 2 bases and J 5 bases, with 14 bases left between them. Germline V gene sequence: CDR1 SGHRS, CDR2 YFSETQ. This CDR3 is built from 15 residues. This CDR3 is CASSFRPARDNEQFF. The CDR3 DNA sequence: TGCGCCAGCAGCTTCCGACCAGCGCGTGACAATGAGCAGTTCTTC.

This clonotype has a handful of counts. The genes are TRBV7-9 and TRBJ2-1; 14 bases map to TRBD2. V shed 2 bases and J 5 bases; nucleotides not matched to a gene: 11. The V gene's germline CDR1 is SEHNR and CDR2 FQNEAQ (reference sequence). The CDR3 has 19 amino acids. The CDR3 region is CASSLRLAGGPTPNNEQFF. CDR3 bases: TGTGCCAGCAGCTTACGACTAGCGGGAGGGCCCACCCCCAACAATGAGCAGTTCTTC.

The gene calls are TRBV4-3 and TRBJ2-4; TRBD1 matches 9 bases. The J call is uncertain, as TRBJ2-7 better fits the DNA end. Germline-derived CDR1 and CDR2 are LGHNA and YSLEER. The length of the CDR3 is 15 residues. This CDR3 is CASSQVVTGGYEQYF. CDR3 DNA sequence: TGCGCCAGCAGCCAAGTGGTGACAGGGGGCTACGAGCAGTACTTC.

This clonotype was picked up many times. CDR3 region: CASSQRDPSYEQYF. CDR3 DNA sequence: TGTGCCAGCAGCCAGCGGGACCCCTCCTACGAGCAGTACTTC. The rearrangement links TRBV7-2 to TRBJ2-7; 7 bases map to TRBD2. The CDR3 loop spans 14 amino acids. Germline-derived CDR1 and CDR2 are SGHTA and FQGNSA. J was trimmed by 0 bases and V by 5 bases; bases with no gene match: 4.

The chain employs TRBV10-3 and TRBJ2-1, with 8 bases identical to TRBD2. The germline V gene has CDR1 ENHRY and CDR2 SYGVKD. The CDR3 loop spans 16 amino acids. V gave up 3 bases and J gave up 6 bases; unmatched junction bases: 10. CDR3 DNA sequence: TGTGCCATCAGTGACTCCGGGACTAGAACCTCCAATGAGCAGTTCTTC. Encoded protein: CAISDSGTRTSNEQFF.

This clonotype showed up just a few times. CDR3 protein: CASSHWTGKDEQYF. In nucleotides, the CDR3 is TGTGCCAGCAGCCACTGGACAGGGAAAGACGAGCAGTACTTC. This chain links TRBV11-2 with TRBJ2-7; the match to TRBD1 covers 8 bases. Germline CDR1 SGHAT, CDR2 FQNNGV. The CDR3 is 14 amino acids. V trimming: 5 bases; J trimming: 5 bases; junction bases outside the gene matches: 8.

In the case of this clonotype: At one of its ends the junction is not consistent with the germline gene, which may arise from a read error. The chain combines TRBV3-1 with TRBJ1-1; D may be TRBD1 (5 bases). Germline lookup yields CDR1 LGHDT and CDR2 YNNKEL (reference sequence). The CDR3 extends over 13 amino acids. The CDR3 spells CASTQRGSGEAFF. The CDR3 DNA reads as TGTGCCAGCACCCAAAGGGGATCAGGAGAGGCTTTCTTT.

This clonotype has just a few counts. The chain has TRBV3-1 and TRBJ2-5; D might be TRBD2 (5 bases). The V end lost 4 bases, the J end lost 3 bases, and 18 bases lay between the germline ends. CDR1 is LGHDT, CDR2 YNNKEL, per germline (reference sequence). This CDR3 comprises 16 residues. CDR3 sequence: CASSRNGRAGKETQYF. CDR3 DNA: TGTGCCAGCAGCCGAAACGGTCGTGCGGGTAAAGAGACCCAGTACTTC.